Shown below are 20 T cell receptor beta chains from a single sample sequenced in a study of cytomegalovirus exposure and HLA in healthy donors. This PCR relied on a set of 60 Vbeta primers and 13 Jbeta primers. Sequenced by immunoSEQ multiplex PCR; TCRdb stores in-frame clones only, minus some. The profile shows around 170,000 clones, approximately 80% of them singletons. Sequencing used PBMCs. The receptors stem from a male donor in good health and CMV-seronegative.

This chain uses TRBV6-1 with TRBJ1-2, with TRBD1 identical over 9 bases. The germline gives CDR1 MNHNS, CDR2 SASEGT. Trimming removed 1 base from V and 7 bases from J; junction bases left unmatched: 4. The CDR3 contains 14 residues. The CDR3 DNA sequence: TGTGCCAGCAGTGAAGGGACAGGGGCTAGTGGCTACACCTTC. Its protein product is CASSEGTGASGYTF.

Written as DNA, the CDR3 is TGTGCCAGCAGCTTGCGGGGGGCCAGGACTAGCCTCTTTGAGCAGTTCTTC. Residues: CASSLRGARTSLFEQFF. The V and J genes are TRBV5-4 and TRBJ2-1; TRBD2 agrees at 8 bases. After removal of 1 base from V and 9 bases from J, the junction contained 15 bases not matched to a gene. The germline CDR1 and CDR2 sequences are SGHNT and YYREEE (reference sequence). CDR3 length equals 17 residues.

At least ten counts were recorded for this clone. The chain employs TRBV7-9 and TRBJ1-4, with TRBD1 matching 7 bases. The CDR3 extends over 14 amino acids. Germline loops: CDR1 SEHNR, CDR2 FQNEAQ (reference sequence). V shed 5 bases and J 4 bases; nucleotides not matched to a gene: 4. CDR3 sequence: CASSRTGLNEKLFF. The DNA of the CDR3 is TGTGCCAGCAGCCGGACAGGCCTTAATGAAAAACTGTTTTTT.

The chain is built from TRBV27 and TRBJ2-7, with D tentatively TRBD1 (6 bases). Germline V lookup: CDR1 MNHEY, CDR2 SMNVEV (reference sequence). The V end lost 6 bases, the J end lost 2 bases, and 14 bases lay between the germline ends. The CDR3 has 14 amino acids. CDR3 bases: TGTGCCAGCAGCCCTACTAGGACAGCCTACGAGCAGTACTTC. As protein: CASSPTRTAYEQYF.

This chain joins TRBV4-3 and TRBJ2-7, with TRBD1 identical over 8 bases. J lost 1 base, V lost 4 bases, and 6 bases had no gene match. The CDR3 covers 15 residues. CDR1 is LGHNA, CDR2 YSLEER, per germline. The CDR3 region is CASSLGQGASYEQYF. The CDR3 nucleotides read TGCGCCAGCAGCCTGGGCCAGGGGGCATCCTACGAGCAGTACTTC.

This clone was observed a single time. The chain recombines TRBV6-1 with TRBJ1-2; D is perhaps TRBD1 (5 bases). The CDR3 loop spans 13 amino acids. Germline CDR1 MNHNS, CDR2 SASEGT. Trimming stripped 6 bases from V and 8 bases from J, with 16 bases between. CDR3 coding DNA: TGTGCCAGCAGGGACAAAAGGGCGGAGGGCTACACCTTC. It codes for CASRDKRAEGYTF.

This clone appeared a few times. The chain couples TRBV6-6 to TRBJ1-1, with D uncertain. CDR3 size: 10 residues. V was trimmed by 10 bases and J by 7 bases, leaving 10 bases between them. Germline assignment: CDR1 MNHNY and CDR2 SVGAGI (reference sequence). The CDR3: CATRDIEAFF. For the CDR3, the DNA is TGTGCCACCCGGGATATTGAAGCTTTCTTT.

The chain joins TRBV2 to TRBJ2-6, with 7 bases matching TRBD2. The CDR3 spans 17 residues. Germline V gene lookup returns CDR1 SNHLY and CDR2 FYNNEI. Losses at the gene ends were 8 bases for V and 0 bases for J; bases not matched to a gene: 10. CDR3 amino acids: CASSRGGLSSGANVLTF. The CDR3 nucleotides read TGTGCCAGCTCTAGGGGAGGGCTAAGCTCTGGGGCCAACGTCCTGACTTTC.

This clone appeared a single time. The chain employs TRBV7-2 and TRBJ1-2, with 7 nucleotides matching TRBD1. Germline V gene data show CDR1 as SGHTA and CDR2 as FQGNSA. V lost 3 bases, J lost 8 bases, and 15 bases stayed unmatched. The CDR3 length is 16 residues. The CDR3 reads CASSLGADRASGGYTF. CDR3 DNA: TGTGCCAGCAGCTTGGGGGCCGACAGGGCTTCGGGAGGCTACACCTTC.

This clone occurred a few times. The rearrangement uses TRBV11-2 and TRBJ2-3; TRBD1 aligns across 12 bases. The trim removed 3 bases at V and 3 bases at J, leaving 4 bases unmatched. CDR1 is SGHAT, CDR2 FQNNGV, per germline. The CDR3 runs 16 residues. The CDR3 nucleotides read TGTGCCAGCAGCTTGTCGGGACAGGGGGCGACAGATACGCAGTATTTT. This gives the protein CASSLSGQGATDTQYF.

The chain joins TRBV27 to TRBJ2-3, with a possible D match to TRBD1 (5 bases). The CDR3 runs to 15 residues. Germline-derived CDR1 and CDR2 are MNHEY and SMNVEV (reference sequence). Trimming stripped 1 base from V and 2 bases from J, with 10 bases between. The CDR3 sequence: CASSLLDTNTDTQYF. For the CDR3, the DNA is TGTGCCAGCAGTTTATTGGACACAAACACAGATACGCAGTATTTT.

The chain has TRBV4-1 and TRBJ2-4, with 7 positions matching TRBD2. Germline-derived CDR1 and CDR2 are MGHRA and YSYEKL. The length of the CDR3 is 14 residues. Trimming at V came to 0 bases and at J to 8 bases, leaving 4 bases not matched to a gene. CDR3 coding DNA: TGCGCCAGCAGCCAAGAGACGGGGGGTTACATTCAGTACTTC. It yields the protein CASSQETGGYIQYF.

The CDR3 here is CASSLLTGVSDEQFF. CDR3 DNA: TGTGCCAGCAGCCTACTTACAGGGGTTAGCGATGAGCAGTTCTTC. The V gene is TRBV14, the J gene TRBJ2-1; 7 nucleotides align to TRBD1. V gave up 4 bases and J gave up 8 bases; unmatched junction bases: 11. This CDR3 spans 15 amino acids. In germline, CDR1 is SGHDN, CDR2 FVKESK. The whole variable domain, filled in from reference TRBV14 and TRBJ2-1, reads EAGVTQFPSHSVIEKGQTVTLRCDPISGHDNLYWYRRVMGKEIKFLLHFVKESKQDESGMPNNRFLAERTGGTYSTLKVQPAELEDSGVYFCASSLLTGVSDEQFFGPGTRLTVL.

This clone has just a few counts. The V and J genes are TRBV25-1 and TRBJ2-1; TRBD2 agrees at 7 bases. Germline V gene sequence: CDR1 MGHDK, CDR2 SYGVNS. V shed 1 base and J 1 base; nucleotides not matched to a gene: 7. The CDR3 totals 17 residues. The CDR3 protein is CASSEWGGATSYNEQFF. CDR3 coding DNA: TGTGCCAGCAGTGAATGGGGAGGGGCCACATCCTACAATGAGCAGTTCTTC.

CDR3 sequence reads: CASSSASGRAHHEQYF. CDR3 bases: TGTGCCAGCAGCTCTGCTAGCGGGAGGGCCCACCACGAGCAGTACTTC. This sequence joins TRBV7-9 and TRBJ2-7, with 12 bases that match TRBD2. Per the germline V gene, CDR1 is SEHNR and CDR2 is FQNEAQ (reference sequence). V trimming: 4 bases; J trimming: 5 bases; junction bases outside the gene matches: 9. The CDR3 has 16 amino acids.

This chain uses TRBV4-3 with TRBJ2-5, with unresolved D. V gave up 0 bases and J gave up 2 bases, with 10 bases separating them. This CDR3 has 15 residues. CDR1 LGHNA and CDR2 YSLEER come from the germline V gene. This CDR3 reads CASSQDLAEQETQYF. CDR3 coding DNA: TGCGCCAGCAGCCAAGATCTGGCAGAACAAGAGACCCAGTACTTC.

CDR3 coding DNA: TGTGCCATCAGTGAGTCTAGCGGGGGCCTAGCCAAAAACATTCAGTACTTC. This translates into CAISESSGGLAKNIQYF. The rearrangement links TRBV10-3 to TRBJ2-4, with TRBD2 matching 9 bases. There are 17 residues in the CDR3. V lost 0 bases to trimming and J lost 0 bases; unmatched junction nucleotides: 3. Germline-derived CDR1 and CDR2 are ENHRY and SYGVKD.

The chain couples TRBV27 to TRBJ1-5, with D possibly matching TRBD1 (6 bases). Deletions cut 3 bases from V and 7 bases from J, with 16 bases between. The germline CDR1 and CDR2 sequences are MNHEY and SMNVEV (reference sequence). This CDR3 spans 15 amino acids. CDR3 amino acids: CASSFVGQLHQPQHF. The CDR3 region has the DNA TGTGCCAGCAGTTTTGTTGGACAGCTACACCAGCCCCAGCATTTT.

The sample holds a few counts of this clone. The rearrangement joins TRBV9 to TRBJ2-3; TRBD2 matches at 10 bases. In germline, CDR1 is SGDLS, CDR2 YYNGEE. This CDR3 region has 16 residues. The V and J ends lost 0 bases and 5 bases, in that order; junction bases with no gene match: 6. CDR3 nucleotides: TGTGCCAGCAGCGTAGCAAGCGGGGGGGCCGGAGATACGCAGTATTTT. This translates into CASSVASGGAGDTQYF.

The chain combines TRBV4-2 with TRBJ2-2; TRBD2 agrees at 11 bases. V lost 5 bases to trimming and J lost 4 bases; unmatched junction nucleotides: 6. The CDR3 contains 16 residues. From germline, CDR1 is LGHNA and CDR2 YNFKEQ. DNA of the CDR3: TGTGCCAGCAGCATCACTAGCGGGAGTGGCACCGGGGAGCTGTTTTTT. Translation gives CASSITSGSGTGELFF.